These 32 T cell receptor beta chains originate from one sample sequenced in a study of CD8+ T cells in alopecia areata. Investigators isolated RNA and reverse transcribed it into cDNA to act as the sequencing template. Sequencing was performed with immunoSEQ multiplex PCR; in TCRdb, only in-frame clones are kept and a portion is missing. The profile covers about 150,000 clones, with roughly 60% appearing a single time and just over 35% taken by the ten largest. The sequencing input was CD8+ T cells sorted from blood. These receptors were collected from a human donor in good health.

The CDR3 nucleotides are TGTGCCAGCAGCAGCCCCAGGACCAATGAGCAGTTCTTC. Translated, it gives CASSSPRTNEQFF. V is TRBV7-9 and J is TRBJ2-1, with D hard to call. Trimming removed 5 bases at V and 6 bases at J, with 11 bases between. The CDR3 contains 13 residues. The germline V gene encodes CDR1 SEHNR and CDR2 FQNEAQ (reference sequence). The whole variable domain, remainder taken from reference TRBV7-9 and TRBJ2-1, is DTGVSQNPRHKITKRGQNVTFRCDPISEHNRLYWYRQTLGQGPEFLTYFQNEAQLEKSRLLSDRFSAERPKGSFSTLEIQRTEQGDSAMYLCASSSPRTNEQFFGPGTRLTVL.

The chain recombines TRBV7-2 with TRBJ1-2; D not certain. This CDR3 comprises 15 residues. Germline V CDR1 and CDR2: SGHTA, FQGNSA. Trimming shortened V by 7 bases and J by 4 bases, and 19 bases separated the two germline ends. The CDR3 DNA sequence: TGTGCCAGCACCTCGATGGGCGCACCCGCCTATGGCTACACCTTC. Amino acid sequence: CASTSMGAPAYGYTF.

This clone has only a few counts. The V and J genes are TRBV6-6 and TRBJ1-1; a possible D gene is TRBD1 (5 bases). The V gene lost 0 bases and the J gene lost 6 bases, with 14 bases spanning the gap. Germline V CDR1 and CDR2: MNHNY, SVGAGI (reference sequence). This CDR3 spans 15 amino acids. The CDR3 region is CASSYSGPLRAEAFF. The CDR3 region has the DNA TGTGCCAGCAGTTACTCGGGACCGTTGCGCGCTGAAGCTTTCTTT.

This chain links TRBV15 with TRBJ2-5; weak D call: TRBD1 (5 bases). The J call is in doubt because the DNA end fits TRBJ2-7 better. The CDR3 has 14 residues. Germline V CDR1 and CDR2: LNHNV, YYDKDF (reference sequence). CDR3 in amino acids: CATSRDRTIYEQYF. The CDR3 nucleotides read TGTGCCACCAGCAGGGATCGGACAATCTACGAGCAGTACTTC.

V is TRBV9 and J is TRBJ2-5; 7 bases agree with TRBD1. CDR3 length: 16 amino acids. With 0 bases clipped from V and 3 bases from J, the junction kept 8 bases outside the gene matches. CDR1 is SGDLS and CDR2 is YYNGEE in the germline V gene. As DNA, the CDR3 is TGTGCCAGCAGCGTAGGTTTGGGCAGGGGGAAAGAGACCCAGTACTTC. Translated: CASSVGLGRGKETQYF.

The chain combines TRBV4-1 with TRBJ1-1, with no clear D. The length of the CDR3 is 16 residues. Germline-derived CDR1 and CDR2 are MGHRA and YSYEKL. Trimming pared 0 bases from V and 7 bases from J, leaving 18 bases between. CDR3 sequence reads: CASSQDHSVGGREAFF. Here the CDR3 DNA reads TGCGCCAGCAGCCAAGATCATTCGGTAGGCGGTCGTGAAGCTTTCTTT.

Comment on this clone: Different DNA sequences within this sample yield the same CDR3. CDR3 nucleotide sequence: TGTGCCAGCAGTTTAAGGGGGGACGAGCAGTACTTC. This sequence encodes CASSLRGDEQYF. The chain recombines TRBV28 with TRBJ2-7; perhaps D is TRBD1 or TRBD2 (6 bases each). This CDR3 contains 12 residues. V shed 2 bases and J shed 5 bases, with 7 bases lying between them. The V gene's germline CDR1 is MDHEN and CDR2 SYDVKM.

The chain employs TRBV6-1 and TRBJ2-1; no firm D call. The CDR3 is 9 amino acids. The germline V and J ends were trimmed by 8 bases and 6 bases, with 2 bases remaining between them. Germline V gives CDR1 MNHNS, CDR2 SASEGT. The CDR3 DNA sequence: TGTGCCAGCTCCAATGAGCAGTTCTTC. It translates to CASSNEQFF.

As DNA, the CDR3 is TGTGCCACCATATCGGGGCTAGCGGGTCCAGAGACCCAGTACTTC. Encoded protein: CATISGLAGPETQYF. V is TRBV15 and J is TRBJ2-5; 8 bases are shared with TRBD2. V shed 7 bases and J 4 bases; nucleotides not matched to a gene: 11. The CDR3 runs to 15 residues. Looked up from germline, CDR1 is LNHNV and CDR2 is YYDKDF (reference sequence). The variable domain in full, with the rest retrieved from reference TRBV15 and TRBJ2-5, is DAMVIQNPRYQVTQFGKPVTLSCSQTLNHNVMYWYQQKSSQAPKLLFHYYDKDFNNEADTPDNFQSRRPNTSFCFLDIRSPGLGDTAMYLCATISGLAGPETQYFGPGTRLLVL.

The chain couples TRBV7-9 to TRBJ2-5; D is unresolved. From germline, CDR1 is SEHNR and CDR2 FQNEAQ (reference sequence). Trimming shortened V by 3 bases and J by 5 bases, and 10 bases separated the two germline ends. This CDR3 spans 13 amino acids. CDR3 sequence (DNA): TGTGCCAGCAGCTTCTGGGATCCCGAGACCCAGTACTTC. This codes for CASSFWDPETQYF.

The gene calls are TRBV9 and TRBJ2-5, with D possibly TRBD1 on 5 matching bases. The CDR3 totals 11 residues. Germline V gives CDR1 SGDLS, CDR2 YYNGEE. Trimming cost V 4 bases and J 5 bases, with 6 bases left between them. This chain's CDR3 is CASSSGETQYF. DNA of the CDR3: TGTGCCAGCAGCTCAGGGGAGACCCAGTACTTC.

This rearrangement joins TRBV6-4 to TRBJ2-3; 8 positions match TRBD1. J was trimmed by 6 bases and V by 2 bases; bases with no gene match: 1. Germline CDR1 MRHNA, CDR2 SNTAGT. This CDR3 spans 13 amino acids. The DNA for the CDR3 is TGTGCCAGCAGTGACGGGGACAGGGATACGCAGTATTTT. Translation gives CASSDGDRDTQYF.

The chain combines TRBV29-1 with TRBJ1-1; possibly TRBD1 for D (5 bases). This CDR3 spans 12 amino acids. Germline V gene sequence: CDR1 SQVTM, CDR2 ANQGSEA. Trimming pared 3 bases from V and 4 bases from J, leaving 9 bases between. CDR3 DNA sequence: TGCAGCGTTGATGGGGGGGTCACTGAAGCTTTCTTT. This codes for CSVDGGVTEAFF.

V is TRBV19 and J is TRBJ2-1, with 16 bases that match TRBD2. The CDR3 runs 19 residues. Germline CDR1 is LNHDA and CDR2 is SQIVND (reference sequence). After removal of 6 bases from V and 7 bases from J, the junction contained 15 bases not matched to a gene. CDR3 sequence reads: CASSPPGLAGGSLWNEQFF. CDR3 in DNA: TGTGCCAGTAGCCCACCGGGACTAGCGGGAGGGAGTTTGTGGAATGAGCAGTTCTTC.

The chain carries TRBV27 and TRBJ2-1; 9 nucleotides agree with TRBD1. V trimming: 5 bases; J trimming: 7 bases; junction bases outside the gene matches: 6. Per the germline V gene, CDR1 is MNHEY and CDR2 is SMNVEV (reference sequence). CDR3 size: 14 residues. The CDR3 here is CASSLGTGSNEQFF. The CDR3 DNA follows: TGTGCCAGCAGTCTCGGGACAGGGTCTAATGAGCAGTTCTTC.

This clone was counted a few times. The genes are TRBV29-1 and TRBJ1-2; 10 nucleotides match TRBD1. V lost 7 bases, J lost 8 bases, and 4 bases stayed unmatched. The CDR3 length is 11 residues. Germline V gene data show CDR1 as SQVTM and CDR2 as ANQGSEA. CDR3 DNA sequence: TGCAGCGCAGTGGACAGGGGGGGCTACACCTTC. Translated, it gives CSAVDRGGYTF.

The rearrangement links TRBV23-1 to TRBJ1-5, with D unresolved. TRBV23-1 qualifies as an ORF whose function is uncertain. This CDR3 is 16 amino acids long. Between the trimmed V and J ends, which lost 8 bases and 0 bases, there was a span of 17 bases. The CDR3 DNA follows: TGCGCCAGCGTCGTTCCGGGAGACCATAGCAATCAGCCCCAGCATTTT. Amino acids: CASVVPGDHSNQPQHF.

The chain recombines TRBV29-1 with TRBJ2-1, with 7 bases lining up with TRBD2. J lost 7 bases, V lost 3 bases, and 9 bases had no gene match. The V gene's germline CDR1 is SQVTM and CDR2 ANQGSEA. The CDR3 is 14 amino acids. The CDR3 coding sequence is TGCAGCGTTGAGAACACGGGAGCGGGGAATGAGCAGTTCTTC. This encodes CSVENTGAGNEQFF.

In nucleotides, the CDR3 is TGTGCTAGTGGTTCGGCGGGGACAGTCCAAGAGACCCAGTACTTC. Amino acid sequence: CASGSAGTVQETQYF. The genes are TRBV12-5 and TRBJ2-5, with D perhaps TRBD1 (7 bases). Trimming removed 4 bases at V and 1 base at J, with 13 bases between. The length of the CDR3 is 15 residues. Germline V gives CDR1 LGHNT, CDR2 FRNRAP.

This clone was recorded a few times. CDR3 DNA sequence: TGTGCCAGCAGTCTCGGACTAGCGGGAGGAGAGACCCAGTACTTC. It specifies CASSLGLAGGETQYF. The rearrangement joins TRBV28 to TRBJ2-5, with 14 bases that match TRBD2. The CDR3 has 15 residues. Trimming removed 5 bases from V and 4 bases from J; junction bases left unmatched: 3. CDR1 is MDHEN, CDR2 SYDVKM, per germline.

The rearrangement joins TRBV14 to TRBJ2-5; D not resolved. Trimming took 4 bases from V and 2 from J, leaving 17 bases between them. This CDR3 contains 16 residues. Germline CDR1 and CDR2: SGHDN and FVKESK. The CDR3 sequence is CASSPMGRTIQETQYF. CDR3 DNA: TGTGCCAGCAGCCCCATGGGAAGAACGATTCAAGAGACCCAGTACTTC.

V is TRBV25-1 and J is TRBJ2-7; a weak D match, TRBD2 (6 bases). Trimming removed 5 bases at V and 6 bases at J, with 17 bases between. Germline assignment: CDR1 MGHDK and CDR2 SYGVNS. The CDR3 loop spans 14 amino acids. CDR3 sequence reads: CASSPGLQVAEQYF. As DNA, the CDR3 is TGTGCCAGCAGTCCTGGACTACAAGTTGCCGAGCAGTACTTC.

This chain links TRBV29-1 with TRBJ2-7; the D gene is possibly TRBD2 (6 bases). This CDR3 contains 11 residues. The germline gives CDR1 SQVTM, CDR2 ANQGSEA. The ends were cut back, 6 bases at V and 5 bases at J, with 11 bases in the middle. CDR3: CSVSEGHEQYF. The CDR3 DNA is TGCAGCGTCTCGGAGGGCCACGAGCAGTACTTC.

The rearrangement links TRBV6-6 to TRBJ2-7; D call uncertain. Germline V gene sequence: CDR1 MNHNY, CDR2 SVGAGI (reference sequence). Trimming removed 5 bases from V and 3 bases from J, with 8 bases in between. The CDR3 runs 12 residues. The CDR3 sequence is CASSASGYEQYF. CDR3 nucleotide sequence: TGTGCCAGCAGTGCGTCAGGCTACGAGCAGTACTTC.

This chain links TRBV7-9 with TRBJ2-1, with a tentative D call TRBD1 (6 bases). Trimming took 4 bases from V and 8 from J, leaving 18 bases between them. This CDR3 has 15 residues. Germline CDR1 SEHNR, CDR2 FQNEAQ (reference sequence). The DNA of the CDR3 is TGTGCCAGCAGCTCTCCACAGGGTCGGCTATATGAGCAGTTCTTC. Its protein is CASSSPQGRLYEQFF.

The J gene is TRBJ2-2, the V gene TRBV6-6, with unresolved D. V lost 2 bases and J 6 bases, leaving 4 bases between the germline ends. CDR1 is MNHNY, CDR2 SVGAGI, per germline (reference sequence). This CDR3 comprises 12 residues. CDR3 region: CASSYGAGELFF. The CDR3 DNA reads TGTGCCAGCAGTTACGGTGCCGGGGAGCTGTTTTTT.

V is TRBV23-1 and J is TRBJ2-3, with D possibly being TRBD1 (5 bases). TRBV23-1 is filed as an ORF, its function uncertain. This CDR3 spans 13 amino acids. V was cut by 9 bases and J by 4 bases, with 14 bases left in between. For the CDR3, the DNA is TGCGCCAGGTTACAAGGGGTCCCAGATACGCAGTATTTT. This sequence encodes CARLQGVPDTQYF.

The chain joins TRBV7-9 to TRBJ2-1, with 10 bases that match TRBD1. Germline V gene data show CDR1 as SEHNR and CDR2 as FQNEAQ (reference sequence). Unmatched junction bases numbered 6, after V lost 4 bases and J lost 6 bases. The CDR3 runs 15 residues. The CDR3 bases are TGTGCCAGCAGCTCTGGGACAGGGGTAACCAATGAGCAGTTCTTC. Protein product: CASSSGTGVTNEQFF.

The V call is TRBV29-1, the J call TRBJ2-5; the D call may be TRBD1 or TRBD2 (5 bases each). The germline gives CDR1 SQVTM, CDR2 ANQGSEA. There are 10 residues in the CDR3. V was shortened by 2 bases and J by 13 bases, with 11 bases between the two germline ends. The CDR3 bases are TGCAGCGTTGAACACGGGACCGCGTACTTC. Its protein product is CSVEHGTAYF.

The chain uses TRBV5-1 and TRBJ2-1; tentatively, D is TRBD1 (5 bases). The germline gives CDR1 SGHRS, CDR2 YFSETQ. The germline V and J ends were trimmed by 2 bases and 6 bases, with 18 bases remaining between them. This CDR3 comprises 16 residues. The CDR3 region has the DNA TGCGCCAGCAGCTTCACGAATGTAAAGGGGTTCAATGAGCAGTTCTTC. Amino acids: CASSFTNVKGFNEQFF.

Details on this clone: Other DNA variants within this sample encode the same CDR3. The chain's CDR3 is CASSAEGGSYEQYF. In nucleotides, the CDR3 is TGTGCCAGCAGCGCCGAGGGAGGTTCTTACGAGCAGTACTTC. The chain combines TRBV9 with TRBJ2-7; D might be TRBD2 (6 bases). V lost 3 bases and J lost 4, with 14 bases in between. Germline V gives CDR1 SGDLS, CDR2 YYNGEE. The CDR3 totals 14 residues.

The chain has TRBV6-6 and TRBJ1-2; D is ambiguous. Deletions cut 7 bases from V and 4 bases from J, with 16 bases between. CDR1 MNHNY and CDR2 SVGAGI come from the germline V gene (reference sequence). The CDR3 extends over 14 amino acids. The CDR3: CASNKSDRLYGYTF. Here the CDR3 DNA reads TGTGCCAGCAACAAATCGGATAGGCTCTATGGCTACACCTTC.